This TCR beta chain was identified in a study of CD8+ T cells in alopecia areata. A note on this clone: Its antigen is undetermined.

Whole-study results and caveats: Sequences from scalp samples also cover resident alphabeta T cells of normal skin. Lesional scalp exceeded normal scalp in clonality, especially in alopecia totalis/universalis.

Samples from alopecia areata patients were lesional scalp punch biopsies and peripheral blood. V was cut by 10 bases and J by 4 bases, with 11 bases left in between. The CDR3 is made up of 12 amino acids. Germline CDR1 and CDR2: MDHEN and SYDVKM. In each case, RNA was isolated and then reverse transcribed into cDNA as the sequencing template. This table comes from immunoSEQ multiplex PCR, and its TCRdb copy is limited to in-frame clones, with some not included. The sample shows 95,000 to 120,000 clones, 55% to 60% of them seen only once. The material sequenced was NKG2D-low CD8+ T cells sorted from blood. V usage is TRBV28 and J usage is TRBJ2-1; TRBD2 is a possible D gene (6 bases). The TCR sequence derives from a human donor with alopecia areata. The CDR3 DNA reads as TGTGCCACCGATAGCGGATACAATGAGCAGTTCTTC. This gives the protein CATDSGYNEQFF.